The entry below describes one T cell receptor (beta chain). What this receptor recognizes is not known. No base quality information exists; no much larger clone differs at one position. The germline V gene supplies CDR1 SGHRS and CDR2 YFSETQ. Taken from cysteine to phenylalanine, the CDR3 has 14 residues. Only CDR3 DNA remains: 42 bases, in frame from the first base. V is pared back by 0 bases and J by 3 bases, with 9 bases lying between the germline termini. Collaborating institutions collected whole blood in K2EDTA tubes following their own protocols. For TCRbeta analysis, collaborators shipped samples in one of three forms: frozen whole blood, isolated PBMCs, or DNA extracted from either of those sample types. This sample is part of a study of blood T cell repertoires in COVID-19 (dated by TCRdb to the early 2020s). Describing the broader study: Samples from collaborators originated in the United States, Italy and Spain and spanned both the acute and convalescent phases of COVID-19. The material from the prospective study consisted of cDNA or gDNA derived from T cells, B-cell-depleted T cells, or PBMCs. Subjects who had been exposed to COVID-19, were actively infected with it, or had recovered from it provided the deeply sampled blood TCRbeta repertoires that made up the dataset. The repertoires were released in a freely available public database meant as a resource for research on the immune response to SARS-CoV-2. The samples were drawn from two sources: the first 160 participants of the ongoing ImmuneRACE study, and 1,000 to 1,500 subjects contributed by 6 global collaborators. A de-identified subject ID, COVID-19 status, age in years and sex were almost always included in the sample metadata. Where available, HLA class I and class II types were taken from metadata supplied by the sample provider and were not determined by assay-based typing.

TCRbeta CDR3 regions were amplified from genomic DNA by means of the immunoSEQ Assay, a bias-controlled multiplex PCR. The authors' analysis ran thus. The number of nucleated cells in each sample was estimated from the amplification of reference gene primers within the assay. To quantify the absolute abundance of each unique TCRbeta CDR3 rearrangement, sequence reads were collapsed and filtered. For each sample, productive Simpson clonality was calculated as the square root of Simpson's diversity index across productive rearrangements. TCRdb stores this immuneACCESS table with in-frame sequences only. Part of the clones is absent; in the studies checked, under half of the shortfall reflects unresolved V genes, and no reason is known for the rest. That table furnishes V, J and clone size, whereas the DNA furnished D and trimming. Across this sample there are 120,000 to 150,000 clones, with 84% seen only once. About 7% of the sample is taken by the ten largest.

General findings and caveats noted by the study authors: The quantity of clinical and demographic metadata differed by source and by participant and was supplied without curation.

This TCR derives from a woman aged 50 to 65 in a cohort sampled during active or convalescent COVID-19. The rearrangement combines TRBV5-1 with TRBJ1-1; TRBD1 might be the D gene, on 6 matching bases. Source material: peripheral blood. The nucleotide sequence is TGCGCCAGCAGCTTGGGCAGGGGAGACACTGAAGCTTTCTTT. Its translation is CASSLGRGDTEAFF.